The next 9 T cell receptor beta chains were all read from a single sample in a study of siplizumab effects on memory and regulatory T cells. The assay was immunoSEQ multiplex PCR, and TCRdb's table has in-frame clones only and misses some. Of 70,000 to 95,000 clones in the sample, 80% to 95% are singletons; the top ten hold over 5%. Sequenced: CD8+ T cells sorted from blood. The origin of the receptors is a human donor in good health.

The chain couples TRBV6-4 to TRBJ2-3; 10 bases align to TRBD2. Unmatched junction bases numbered 5, after V lost 6 bases and J lost 2 bases. CDR1 is MRHNA, CDR2 SNTAGT, per germline. CDR3 size: 15 residues. The CDR3 region is CASRTGLADTDTQYF. CDR3 sequence (DNA): TGTGCCAGCAGGACAGGACTAGCGGACACAGATACGCAGTATTTT.

V gene TRBV19 combines with J gene TRBJ2-7, with D maybe TRBD2 (6 bases). Per germline, CDR1 LNHDA and CDR2 SQIVND (reference sequence). With 6 bases removed from V and 0 bases from J, the gap between germline ends came to 12 bases. The CDR3 sequence is 14 residues long. CDR3: CASSGTESSYEQYF. In nucleotides, the CDR3 is TGTGCCAGTAGCGGGACTGAGAGCTCCTACGAGCAGTACTTC.

The CDR3 loop reads CASSLVGLFPTDTQYF. Here the CDR3 DNA reads TGTGCCAGCAGCTTAGTAGGACTATTCCCCACAGATACGCAGTATTTT. The V gene is TRBV11-2, the J gene TRBJ2-3, with a possible D match to TRBD2 (6 bases). CDR1 and CDR2 (germline): SGHAT, FQNNGV. The CDR3 spans 16 residues. V shed 1 base and J shed 2 bases, with 13 bases lying between them.

The chain is built from TRBV4-1 and TRBJ1-2; D ambiguous. Germline CDR1 is MGHRA and CDR2 is YSYEKL. V dropped 2 bases and J dropped 6 bases, with 7 bases sitting between them. The CDR3 loop spans 12 amino acids. The CDR3, as DNA: TGCGCCAGCAGCCAACGGGCCGATGGCTACACCTTC. The encoded protein is CASSQRADGYTF.

This clone was counted only a few times. This rearrangement joins TRBV13 to TRBJ2-7; 11 nucleotides align to TRBD2. This CDR3 has 15 amino acids. CDR1 is PRHDT and CDR2 is FYEKMQ in the germline V gene (reference sequence). With V trimmed by 4 bases and J by 6 bases, 8 bases remained unmatched. CDR3 sequence (DNA): TGTGCCAGCAGCTCCCCTAGCGGGAGGAATCGCGAGCAGTACTTC. Translation: CASSSPSGRNREQYF.

This chain links TRBV6-5 with TRBJ2-1; D is perhaps TRBD2 (6 bases). V dropped 0 bases and J dropped 2 bases, with 11 bases sitting between them. Germline values: CDR1 MNHEY, CDR2 SVGAGI. The CDR3 consists of 16 residues. This CDR3 reads CASSYSSGLTYNEQFF. Here the CDR3 DNA reads TGTGCCAGCAGTTACTCGAGCGGGCTAACCTACAATGAGCAGTTCTTC.

V gene TRBV27 combines with J gene TRBJ1-2; TRBD1 matches 10 bases. The CDR3 contains 13 residues. The V segment lost 7 bases and the J segment 5 bases; nucleotides outside the gene matches: 4. The V gene's germline CDR1 is MNHEY and CDR2 SMNVEV (reference sequence). The CDR3 protein is CASKPGQGYGYTF. CDR3 coding DNA: TGTGCCAGCAAACCGGGACAGGGGTATGGCTACACCTTC.

This sequence joins TRBV28 and TRBJ1-1; TRBD1 aligns across 8 bases. CDR1 and CDR2 (germline): MDHEN, SYDVKM. The trim removed 7 bases at V and 7 bases at J, leaving 5 bases unmatched. CDR3 size: 12 residues. CDR3: CASNDRGLEAFF. The CDR3 nucleotides read TGTGCCAGCAATGACAGGGGCCTTGAAGCTTTCTTT.

As regards this clone: Germline is not matched at one junction end, which may reflect a read error. The J gene is TRBJ2-1, the V gene TRBV6-5; 15 bases line up with TRBD2. This CDR3 comprises 12 residues. The germline CDR1 and CDR2 sequences are MNHEY and SVGAGI. CDR3 sequence reads: CASSGTSGRFVF. In DNA, the CDR3 is TGTGCCAGCAGTGGGACTAGCGGGAGGTTCGTCTTC.